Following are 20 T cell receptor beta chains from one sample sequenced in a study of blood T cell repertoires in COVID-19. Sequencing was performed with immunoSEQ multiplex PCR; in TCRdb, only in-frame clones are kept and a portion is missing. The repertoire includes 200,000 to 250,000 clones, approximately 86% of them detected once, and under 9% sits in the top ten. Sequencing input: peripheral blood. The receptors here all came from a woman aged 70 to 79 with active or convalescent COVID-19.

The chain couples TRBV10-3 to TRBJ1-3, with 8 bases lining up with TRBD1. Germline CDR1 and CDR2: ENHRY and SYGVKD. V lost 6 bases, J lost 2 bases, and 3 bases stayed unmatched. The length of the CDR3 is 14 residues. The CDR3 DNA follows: TGTGCCATCAGCACGACAGGGGCTGGAAACACCATATATTTT. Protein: CAISTTGAGNTIYF.

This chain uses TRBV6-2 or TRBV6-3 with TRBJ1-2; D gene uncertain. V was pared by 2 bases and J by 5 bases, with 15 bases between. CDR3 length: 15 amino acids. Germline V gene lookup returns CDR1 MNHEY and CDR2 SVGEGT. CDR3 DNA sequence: TGTGCCAGCAGTTACCTAGGAGGGTCTCCGTATGGCTACACCTTC. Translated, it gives CASSYLGGSPYGYTF.

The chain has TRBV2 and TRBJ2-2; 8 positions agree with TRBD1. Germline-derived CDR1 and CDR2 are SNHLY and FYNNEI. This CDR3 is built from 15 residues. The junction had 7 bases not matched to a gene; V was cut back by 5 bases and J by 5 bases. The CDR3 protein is CASSPQGARTGELFF. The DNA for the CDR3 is TGTGCCAGCAGTCCCCAGGGGGCTAGAACCGGGGAGCTGTTTTTT. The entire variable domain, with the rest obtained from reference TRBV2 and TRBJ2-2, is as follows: EPEVTQTPSHQVTQMGQEVILRCVPISNHLYFYWYRQILGQKVEFLVSFYNNEISEKSEIFDDQFSVERPDGSNFTLKIRSTKLEDSAMYFCASSPQGARTGELFFGEGSRLTVL.

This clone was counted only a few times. CDR3 bases: TGTGCCAGCAGCCCACAGGTCTCTGGAAACACCATATATTTT. Residues: CASSPQVSGNTIYF. The genes are TRBV7-2 and TRBJ1-3, with D possibly TRBD1 on 5 matching bases. Germline CDR1 reads SGHTA; CDR2 reads FQGNSA. Trimming stripped 5 bases from V and 0 bases from J, with 8 bases between. The CDR3 totals 14 residues.

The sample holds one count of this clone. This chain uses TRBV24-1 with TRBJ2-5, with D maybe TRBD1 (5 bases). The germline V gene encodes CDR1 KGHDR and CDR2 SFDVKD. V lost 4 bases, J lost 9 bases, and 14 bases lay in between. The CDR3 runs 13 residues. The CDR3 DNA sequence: TGTGCCACCAGTGACCAGGGTGCTGCGGCCCAGTACTTC. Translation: CATSDQGAAAQYF.

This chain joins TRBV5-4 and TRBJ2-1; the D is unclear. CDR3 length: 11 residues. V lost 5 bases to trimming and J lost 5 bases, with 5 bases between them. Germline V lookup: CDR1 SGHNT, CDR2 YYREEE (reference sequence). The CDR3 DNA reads TGTGCCAGCAGGGCAAACAATGAGCAGTTCTTC. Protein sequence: CASRANNEQFF.

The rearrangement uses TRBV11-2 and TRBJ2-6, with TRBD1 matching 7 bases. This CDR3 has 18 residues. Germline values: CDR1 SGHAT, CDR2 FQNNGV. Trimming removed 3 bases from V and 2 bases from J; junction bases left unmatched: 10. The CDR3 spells CASSFRRQGETGANVLTF. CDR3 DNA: TGTGCCAGCAGCTTCAGGAGACAGGGCGAGACTGGGGCCAACGTCCTGACTTTC.

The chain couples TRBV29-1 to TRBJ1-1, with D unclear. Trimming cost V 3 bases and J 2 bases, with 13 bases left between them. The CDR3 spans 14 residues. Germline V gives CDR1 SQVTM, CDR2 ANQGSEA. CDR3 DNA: TGCAGCGTTGACGGGGTTCGTAGAAACACTGAAGCTTTCTTT. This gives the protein CSVDGVRRNTEAFF.

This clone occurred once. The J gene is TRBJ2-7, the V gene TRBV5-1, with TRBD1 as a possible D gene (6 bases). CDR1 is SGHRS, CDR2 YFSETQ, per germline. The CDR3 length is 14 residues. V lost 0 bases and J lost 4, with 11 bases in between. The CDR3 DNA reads TGCGCCAGCAGCTTGGACAGGGTCCTTTACGAGCAGTACTTC. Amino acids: CASSLDRVLYEQYF.

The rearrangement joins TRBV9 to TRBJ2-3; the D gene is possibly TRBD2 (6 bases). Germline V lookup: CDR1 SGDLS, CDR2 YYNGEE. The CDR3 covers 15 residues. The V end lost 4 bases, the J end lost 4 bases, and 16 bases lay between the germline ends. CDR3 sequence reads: CASSSGLRGADTQYF. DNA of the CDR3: TGTGCCAGCAGCTCGGGACTCCGAGGCGCAGATACGCAGTATTTT.

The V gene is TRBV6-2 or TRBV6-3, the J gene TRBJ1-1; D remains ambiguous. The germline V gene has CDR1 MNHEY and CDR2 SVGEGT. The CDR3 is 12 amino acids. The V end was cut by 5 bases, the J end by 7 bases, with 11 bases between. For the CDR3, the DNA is TGTGCCAGCAGTAACCTAGTATTTGAAGCTTTCTTT. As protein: CASSNLVFEAFF.

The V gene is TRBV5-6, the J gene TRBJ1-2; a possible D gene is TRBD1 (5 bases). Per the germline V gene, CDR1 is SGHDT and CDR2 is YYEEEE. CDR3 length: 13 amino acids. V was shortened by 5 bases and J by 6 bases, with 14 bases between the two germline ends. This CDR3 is CASRGEGSDGYTF. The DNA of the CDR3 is TGTGCCAGCAGAGGGGAGGGTTCGGATGGCTACACCTTC.

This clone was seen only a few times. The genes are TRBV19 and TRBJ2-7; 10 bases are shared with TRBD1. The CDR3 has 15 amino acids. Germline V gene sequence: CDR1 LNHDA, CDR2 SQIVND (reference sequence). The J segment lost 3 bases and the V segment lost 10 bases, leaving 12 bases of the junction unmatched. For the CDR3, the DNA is TGTGCCACCATTGTGGGGGACAGGGGCTACTACGAGCAGTACTTC. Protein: CATIVGDRGYYEQYF.

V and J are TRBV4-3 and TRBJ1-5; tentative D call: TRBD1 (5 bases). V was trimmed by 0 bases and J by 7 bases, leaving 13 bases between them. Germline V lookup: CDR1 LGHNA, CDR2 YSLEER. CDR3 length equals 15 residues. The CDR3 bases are TGCGCCAGCAGCCAAGATGACCAGGGATGGCAGCCCCAGCATTTT. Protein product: CASSQDDQGWQPQHF.

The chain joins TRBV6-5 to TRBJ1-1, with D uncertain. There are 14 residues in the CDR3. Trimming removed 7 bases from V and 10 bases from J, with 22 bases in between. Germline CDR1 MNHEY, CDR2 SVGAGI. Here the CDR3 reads CASTPQGDSSGAFF. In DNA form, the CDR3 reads TGTGCCAGCACCCCCCAAGGAGACTCTTCTGGAGCTTTCTTT.

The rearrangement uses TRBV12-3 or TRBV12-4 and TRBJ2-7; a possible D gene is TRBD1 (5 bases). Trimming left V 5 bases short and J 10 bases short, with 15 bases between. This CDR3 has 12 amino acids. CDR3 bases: TGTGCCAGCAGTGAAACAGGCCAGCCACAGTACTTC. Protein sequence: CASSETGQPQYF.

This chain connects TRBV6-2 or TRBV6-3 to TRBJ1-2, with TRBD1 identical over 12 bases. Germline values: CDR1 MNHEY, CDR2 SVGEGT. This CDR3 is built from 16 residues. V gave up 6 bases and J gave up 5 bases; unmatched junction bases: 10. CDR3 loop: CASSASWDRGPYGYTF. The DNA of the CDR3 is TGTGCCAGCAGCGCTTCATGGGACAGGGGGCCTTATGGCTACACCTTC.

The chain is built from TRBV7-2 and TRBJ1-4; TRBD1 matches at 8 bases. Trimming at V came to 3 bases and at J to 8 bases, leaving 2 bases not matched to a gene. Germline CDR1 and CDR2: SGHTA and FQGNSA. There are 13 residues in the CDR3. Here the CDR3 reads CASSFDRGEKLFF. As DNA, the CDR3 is TGTGCCAGCAGCTTCGACAGGGGCGAAAAACTGTTTTTT.

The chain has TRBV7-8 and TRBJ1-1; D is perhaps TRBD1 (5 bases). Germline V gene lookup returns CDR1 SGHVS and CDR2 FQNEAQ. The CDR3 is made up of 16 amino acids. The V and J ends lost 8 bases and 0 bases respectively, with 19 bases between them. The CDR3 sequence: CASYRGSIGMNTEAFF. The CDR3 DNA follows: TGTGCCAGCTATAGGGGCAGCATCGGTATGAACACTGAAGCTTTCTTT. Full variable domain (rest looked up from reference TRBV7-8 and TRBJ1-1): GAGVSQSPRYKVAKRGQDVALRCDPISGHVSLFWYQQALGQGPEFLTYFQNEAQLDKSGLPSDRFFAERPEGSVSTLKIQRTQQEDSAVYLCASYRGSIGMNTEAFFGQGTRLTVV.

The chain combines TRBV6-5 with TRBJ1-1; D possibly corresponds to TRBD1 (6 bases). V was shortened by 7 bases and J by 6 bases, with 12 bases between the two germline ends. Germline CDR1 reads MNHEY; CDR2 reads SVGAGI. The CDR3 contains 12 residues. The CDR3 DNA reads TGTGCCAGCACCGACAGGTGGGCTGAAGCTTTCTTT. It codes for CASTDRWAEAFF.